Listed below are T cell receptor beta chains from one sample, sequenced in a study of spatial heterogeneity in lung cancer. TCRdb re-analysed the 5' RACE reads in MiXCR, keeping a single row per CDR3 protein. The data show fewer than 100,000 distinct CDR3 sequences, approximately 19% seen once. The sequenced sample was PBMCs, obtained at follow-up. These receptors were obtained from a male donor with early-stage non-small cell lung cancer. Both conserved end residues are part of each CDR3. D genes are given only for firm matches. The size field is filled for only some rows; it gives once, few, many or a size class.

D gene,V gene,clone size,J gene,CDR3 DNA,CDR3 protein
NA,TRBV11-3,few,TRBJ2-3,TGTGCCAGCAGCTTTTCAGGGACGGAGTGGGAACAGCAGTATTTT,CASSFSGTEWEQQYF
TRBD2,TRBV5-1,NA,TRBJ2-5,TGCGCCAGCAGTCCCGGGACTAGCGGGGTTCAAGAGACCCAGTACTTC,CASSPGTSGVQETQYF
TRBD1,TRBV9,NA,TRBJ1-2,TGTGCCAGCAGCGCGGACAGGTTCTATGGCTACACCTTC,CASSADRFYGYTF
TRBD1,TRBV27,few,TRBJ2-5,TGTGCCAGCAGCCTGGACAGGATCCAAGAGACCCAGTACTTC,CASSLDRIQETQYF
TRBD2,TRBV9,few,TRBJ2-2,TGTGCCAGCAGCCCGGGCGGGAGGTTTAACGGGGAGCTGTTTTTT,CASSPGGRFNGELFF
NA,TRBV3-1,NA,TRBJ2-6,TGTGCCAGCAGCCTATTGACAGTCCGCTCTGGGGCCAACGTCCTGACTTTC,CASSLLTVRSGANVLTF
TRBD2,TRBV4-3,many,TRBJ2-1,TGCGCCAGCAGCGCCTCCTGGACTAGGTTCGGTGAGCAGTTCTTC,CASSASWTRFGEQFF
NA,TRBV2,NA,TRBJ2-3,TGTGCCAGCAGGGAGACTCGTCGTCCAACAGATACGCAGTATTTT,CASRETRRPTDTQYF
NA,TRBV5-1,NA,TRBJ1-1,TGCGCCAGCAGCGTTATAGGTAGGATGAACACTGAAGCTTTCTTT,CASSVIGRMNTEAFF
TRBD1,TRBV12-3/TRBV12-4,once,TRBJ1-1,TGTGCCAGCAGGCGACAGGGGCTCGGGGAAGCTTTCTTT,CASRRQGLGEAFF
TRBD2,TRBV27,many,TRBJ2-1,TGTGCCAGCAGTTTGGCGGGACTAGCGGGAGCTGAGCAGTTCTTC,CASSLAGLAGAEQFF
TRBD2,TRBV7-2,NA,TRBJ2-3,TGTGCCAGCAGCTTACGCCCGAGGACTAGCGGGGGCACAGATACGCAGTATTTT,CASSLRPRTSGGTDTQYF
NA,TRBV12-3/TRBV12-4,few,TRBJ2-7,TGTGCCAGCACCTCCTCCTCGGACAGTTCCTACGAGCAGTACTTC,CASTSSSDSSYEQYF
TRBD1,TRBV25-1,NA,TRBJ2-3,TGTGCCAGCGGCCTCGGACAGGGGGTCGCAGATACGCAGTATTTT,CASGLGQGVADTQYF
NA,TRBV30,NA,TRBJ2-2,TGTGCCTGGAGTGTAGGTGGCAGTACGACCGGGGAGCTGTTTTTT,CAWSVGGSTTGELFF
NA,TRBV28,NA,TRBJ2-3,TGTGCCAGCAGTTCCGACAGTCTTAGCACAGATACGCAGTATTTT,CASSSDSLSTDTQYF
TRBD1,TRBV20-1,NA,TRBJ2-1,TGCAGTGCTAGTGGCTCCGGACAGGGTCCCAATGAGCAGTTCTTC,CSASGSGQGPNEQFF
TRBD1,TRBV7-2,few,TRBJ2-2,TGTGCCAGCAGCTTAGGGATAAGAGACAGGGGGCGCGCCGGGGAGCTGTTTTTT,CASSLGIRDRGRAGELFF
NA,TRBV19,many,TRBJ2-5,TGTGCCAGTAGTAACGGTTTTCGGAGTGGGGCAGATCAAGAGACCCAGTACTTC,CASSNGFRSGADQETQYF
NA,TRBV5-6,few,TRBJ1-2,TGTGCCAGCAGCTTGTCGGGGGCACAGGGCTACACCTTC,CASSLSGAQGYTF
NA,TRBV3-1,few,TRBJ1-1,TGTGCCAGCAGCCAGGGCACCGGGAACACTGAAGCTTTCTTT,CASSQGTGNTEAFF
TRBD1,TRBV3-1,few,TRBJ1-1,TGTGCCAGCAGCCTAACAGGGGTGGAGACTGAAGCTTTCTTT,CASSLTGVETEAFF
NA,TRBV24-1,NA,TRBJ2-1,TGTGCCACCAGTGATACTCGGGCGGCCTACAATGAGCAGTTCTTC,CATSDTRAAYNEQFF
TRBD2,TRBV27,NA,TRBJ2-5,TGTGCCAGCAGTTTAACTAGCGGGAGGGCCAAGGAGTCCTTC,CASSLTSGRAKESF
NA,TRBV29-1,few,TRBJ2-1,TGCAGCGTTGTGTACGGGAGCCTTTACAATGAGCAGTTCTTC,CSVVYGSLYNEQFF
TRBD1,TRBV2,NA,TRBJ2-7,TGTGCCAGCAGGGGGAGCGGACAGGGGTTAACCTTC,CASRGSGQGLTF
TRBD2,TRBV7-2,NA,TRBJ2-1,TGTGCCAGCAGCCCCCGACTAGCGGGGGGCACTGAGCAGTTCTTC,CASSPRLAGGTEQFF
TRBD1,TRBV19,few,TRBJ2-7,TGTGCCAGTAGACGGACAGGGGGGGACGAGCAGTACTTC,CASRRTGGDEQYF
NA,TRBV9,NA,TRBJ1-1,TGTGCCAGCAGCGGCCCCGGGGCGAACACTGAAGCTTTCTTT,CASSGPGANTEAFF
NA,TRBV11-2,few,TRBJ1-1,TGTGCCAGCAGGCGGGTGGGCACTGAAGCTTTCTTT,CASRRVGTEAFF
TRBD1,TRBV7-7,few,TRBJ2-5,TGTGCCAGCAGCTTAAATGGACAGGGGCGACAGACCCAGTACTTC,CASSLNGQGRQTQYF
NA,TRBV24-1,NA,TRBJ2-2,TGTGCCACCAGTGGGGTGACATTCGGGGAGCTGTTTTTT,CATSGVTFGELFF
NA,TRBV29-1,NA,TRBJ2-3,TGCAGCGTTGAAAAGTACACAGATACGCAGTATTTT,CSVEKYTDTQYF
TRBD1,TRBV5-5,few,TRBJ1-5,TGTGCCAGCAGCTGGGGACAGGGAGATCAGCCCCAGCATTTT,CASSWGQGDQPQHF
NA,TRBV10-1,NA,TRBJ2-2,TGCGCCAGCAGTGCGAATTCGGAGCTGTTTTTT,CASSANSELFF
TRBD2,TRBV3-1,many,TRBJ2-2,TGTGCCAGCAGCCAAGATGACGTACTAGCGGGCACCGGGGAGCTGTTTTTT,CASSQDDVLAGTGELFF
NA,TRBV6-5,few,TRBJ1-1,TGTGCCAGCAGTTACTCGGGCCAGGGCCCCTTGCCTGAAGCTTTCTTT,CASSYSGQGPLPEAFF
NA,TRBV7-2,NA,TRBJ1-6,TGTGCCAGCAGCTTATTGGTTCTTGGCGTCAGCTCCTATAATTCACCCCTCCACTTT,CASSLLVLGVSSYNSPLHF
TRBD2,TRBV5-1,NA,TRBJ2-7,TGCGCCAGCAGCTTGACTAGCGGGAGCTCCTACGAGCAGTACTTC,CASSLTSGSSYEQYF
TRBD2,TRBV12-5,many,TRBJ2-1,TGTGCTAGTGGTATACAAGCGGGAGCGGGTTACAATGAGCAGTTCTTC,CASGIQAGAGYNEQFF
TRBD1,TRBV24-1,NA,TRBJ2-2,TGTGCCACCAGTGAATTCTGGGACAGGGGGCTTTCCGGGGAGCTGTTTTTT,CATSEFWDRGLSGELFF
TRBD1,TRBV5-1,NA,TRBJ2-3,TGCGCCAGCAGCCCCGAAACGACAGGGGGATTAGATACGCAGTATTTT,CASSPETTGGLDTQYF
TRBD2,TRBV10-3,few,TRBJ2-3,TGTGCCATTGCAAAAGGGACTAGCGTGAAAGATACGCAGTATTTT,CAIAKGTSVKDTQYF
NA,TRBV6-2/TRBV6-3,few,TRBJ1-2,TGTGCCAGCTGGGCTGCGGTGGGTCTCTATGGCTACACCTTC,CASWAAVGLYGYTF
NA,TRBV7-2,few,TRBJ1-1,TGTGCCAGCAGCTTAGTCGGTGCAGGGAACACTGAAGCTTTCTTT,CASSLVGAGNTEAFF
TRBD1,TRBV20-1,NA,TRBJ1-2,TGCAGTGCTACCCGGGGCGGGACAGGGTTTGGCTACACCTTC,CSATRGGTGFGYTF
NA,TRBV4-1,NA,TRBJ1-2,TGCGCCAGCAGCCATTTAACAACTAACTATGGCTACACCTTC,CASSHLTTNYGYTF
TRBD1,TRBV12-3/TRBV12-4,NA,TRBJ2-7,TGTGCCAGCAGTAGGGACAGGGGGTTTTACGAGCAGTACTTC,CASSRDRGFYEQYF
NA,TRBV6-2/TRBV6-3,NA,TRBJ2-2,TGTGCCAGCAGTTACGAGGCTAGCGAAATCGGGGAGCTGTTTTTT,CASSYEASEIGELFF
NA,TRBV7-9,few,TRBJ1-1,TGTGCCAGCAGCTTAACAAGGAACACTGAAGCTTTCTTT,CASSLTRNTEAFF
NA,TRBV12-5,few,TRBJ2-1,TGTGCTAGTGGTTTGGTACGACCGAGCGGGCTTTACAATGAGCAGTTCTTC,CASGLVRPSGLYNEQFF
NA,TRBV12-3/TRBV12-4,NA,TRBJ1-5,TGTGCCAGCAGAACCGCAGGGGTGAATCAGCCCCAGCATTTT,CASRTAGVNQPQHF
NA,TRBV19,NA,TRBJ1-2,TGTGCCAGTAAAAAAGGGGCGAACAACTATGGCTACACCTTC,CASKKGANNYGYTF